The rows below give T cell receptor beta chains drawn from one sample of a study of memory CD4+ T cells and cytomegalovirus serostatus. TCRdb's copy holds only in-frame clones and misses some; the assay was immunoSEQ multiplex PCR. The sample shows about 57,000 clones, roughly 80% of them seen only once. Sequenced material: memory CD4+ T cells from blood. The origin of the receptors is an adult in good health and CMV-seronegative. Both conserved end residues are part of each CDR3. The D gene is left open where the match is weak. Size is stated for part of the rows, as once, few or many counts, or as a class when the clone is expanded.

j_gene | d_gene | abundance | v_gene | CDR3nt | CDR3aa
TRBJ1-5 | TRBD1 | NA | TRBV5-1 | TGCGCCAGCAGCAATGGGTGGGACAGGGCTTATCAGCCCCAGCATTTT | CASSNGWDRAYQPQHF
TRBJ2-1 | NA | NA | TRBV9 | TGTGCCAGCGTCCCCGGGGTTTGGCACAATGAGCAGTTCTTC | CASVPGVWHNEQFF
TRBJ1-5 | NA | once | TRBV2 | TGTGCCAGCGAGCCGGAGAAGTATCAGCCCCAGCATTTT | CASEPEKYQPQHF
TRBJ1-1 | TRBD1 | NA | TRBV5-1 | TGCGCCAGCAGCCCGGGGGGGACAGTCTTGAACACTGAAGCTTTCTTT | CASSPGGTVLNTEAFF
TRBJ2-6 | NA | few | TRBV5-6 | TGTGCCAGCAGCTTGCGACTGAACTCTGGGGCCAACGTCCTGACTTTC | CASSLRLNSGANVLTF
TRBJ2-3 | NA | NA | TRBV19 | TGTGCCAGTAGTATCGGGAAATCCGTAGATACGCAGTATTTT | CASSIGKSVDTQYF
TRBJ2-3 | TRBD2 | NA | TRBV9 | TGTGCCATCAAACAATGGGGAATGAGGCTAGCGGGAGGAAGAAGGACAGATACGCAGTATTTT | CAIKQWGMRLAGGRRTDTQYF
TRBJ1-3 | NA | NA | TRBV6-1 | TGTGCCAGCAGTGCTATAAACACCATATATTTT | CASSAINTIYF
TRBJ1-1 | NA | NA | TRBV7-9 | TGTGCCAGCAGCTTCTATCAGGGAACTGAAGCTTTCTTT | CASSFYQGTEAFF
TRBJ2-7 | NA | NA | TRBV2 | TGTGCCAGCAGTGGTCGGCAGGGAGGATACTCCGAGCAGTACTTC | CASSGRQGGYSEQYF
TRBJ1-2 | TRBD1 | NA | TRBV6-6 | TGTGCCAGCGGAGGGACAGGGGTCGGCTACACCTTC | CASGGTGVGYTF
TRBJ2-5 | NA | NA | TRBV6-1 | TGTGCCAGCATTAGAGATCGGGGTCCTGAGACCCAGTACTTC | CASIRDRGPETQYF
TRBJ2-3 | NA | NA | TRBV7-9 | TGTGCCAGCAGTCTCGGACTGGGCACAGATACGCAGTATTTT | CASSLGLGTDTQYF
TRBJ2-7 | NA | NA | TRBV27 | TGTGCCAGCGGCGGCTCCTACGAGCAGTACTTC | CASGGSYEQYF
TRBJ2-2 | TRBD2 | NA | TRBV19 | TGTGCCAGTAGCCCAGCGGGGGCGTCGGGGGAGCTGTTTTTT | CASSPAGASGELFF
TRBJ1-4 | NA | NA | TRBV6-6 | TGTGCCAGCAGTTGGGAGGGAACTAATGAAAAACTGTTTTTT | CASSWEGTNEKLFF
TRBJ1-5 | NA | many | TRBV7-9 | TGTGCCAGCAGCTTAGCCCGATATAGCAATCAGCCCCAGCATTTT | CASSLARYSNQPQHF
TRBJ2-2 | NA | NA | TRBV18 | TGTGCCAGCTCACCTAGGACTGTCACGGGGGAGCTGTTTTTT | CASSPRTVTGELFF